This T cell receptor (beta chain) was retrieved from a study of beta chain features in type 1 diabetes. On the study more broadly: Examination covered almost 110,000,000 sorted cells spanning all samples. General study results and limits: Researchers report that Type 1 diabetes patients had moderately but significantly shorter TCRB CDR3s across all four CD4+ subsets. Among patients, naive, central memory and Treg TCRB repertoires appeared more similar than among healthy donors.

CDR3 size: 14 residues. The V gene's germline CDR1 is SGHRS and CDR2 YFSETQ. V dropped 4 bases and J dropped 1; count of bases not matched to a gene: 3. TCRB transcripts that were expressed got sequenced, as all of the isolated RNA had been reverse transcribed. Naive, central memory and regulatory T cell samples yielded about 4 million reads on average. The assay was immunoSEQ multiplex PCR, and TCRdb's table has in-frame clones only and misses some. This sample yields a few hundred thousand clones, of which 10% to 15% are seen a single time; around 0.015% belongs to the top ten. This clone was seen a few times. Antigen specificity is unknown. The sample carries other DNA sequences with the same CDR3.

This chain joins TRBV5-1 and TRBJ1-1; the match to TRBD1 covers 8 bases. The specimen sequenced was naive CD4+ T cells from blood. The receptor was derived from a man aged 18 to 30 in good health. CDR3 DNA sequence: TGCGCCAGCAGCCTTCAGGGGGCGAACACTGAAGCTTTCTTT. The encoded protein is CASSLQGANTEAFF. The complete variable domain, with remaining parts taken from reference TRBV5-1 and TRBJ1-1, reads KAGVTQTPRYLIKTRGQQVTLSCSPISGHRSVSWYQQTPGQGLQFLFEYFSETQRNKGNFPGRFSGRQFSNSRSEMNVSTLELGDSALYLCASSLQGANTEAFFGQGTRLTVV.